The following is a TCR beta chain sequence with its context. Its matching antigen is unknown. These data are taken from a study of T cell repertoires in cytomegalovirus infection. Study in general: In public TCR beta signatures, there were indications of both CMV infection and matching HLA type.

Germline values: CDR1 SGDLS, CDR2 YYNGEE. The CDR3 runs to 14 residues. Trimming removed 6 bases at V and 4 bases at J, with 16 bases between. TCRdb re-analysed the reads in MiXCR, keeping a single row per CDR3 protein. The table lists 150,000 to 200,000 distinct CDR3 sequences, about 15% of them singletons, with roughly a sixth in the top ten. Study-wide points: Individuals carrying CMV plus the relevant HLA were identified by cumulative frequency of public TCR beta families. What dominated the ex vivo response were HLA-C-restricted CMV-specific TCR beta clonotypes.

The receptor comes from a human donor in good health (CMV status not recorded). Some clones in this sample may be carry-over from other donors' samples. The sequenced material came from CD8+ T cells from PBMCs. This chain connects TRBV9 to TRBJ1-2; D is unresolved. For the CDR3, the DNA is TGTGCCAGCACCTTCGGAGGAGGGTCCTATGGCTACACCTTC. The encoded protein is CASTFGGGSYGYTF.